Reported below is one T cell receptor beta chain. Its antigen remains unidentified. A second PCR of 7 to 11 cycles used a sample-barcoded 5' primer and a J-beta primer mix. Every molecule of cDNA carried a tag from a template-switch adaptor with 12 random nucleotides. Using its own MiXCR run on the 5' RACE reads, TCRdb lists one record per CDR3 protein. The top ten clones hold 20% to 25% of a sample with 600,000 to 850,000 distinct CDR3 sequences, 43% of them seen once. This entry is derived from a study of blood T cells in healthy people across ages. The CDR3 covers 15 residues. Losses at the gene ends were 6 bases for V and 3 bases for J; bases not matched to a gene: 11. The V gene's germline CDR1 is MNHNS and CDR2 SASEGT. Overall study findings and caveats: Estimates of total diversity, which came from one million sequenced T cells, were considered to be underestimates. With donor CMV status unknown, expanded clonotype changes were possibly confounded.

Each donor was a healthy Caucasian individual from Russia, aged about 6 to 100. This TCR came from an older woman in good health. Source material: blood. The chain combines TRBV6-1 with TRBJ2-7, with 7 bases lining up with TRBD2. In nucleotides, the CDR3 is TGTGCCAGCAGAAAAGGACTAGATCCCTACTACGAGCAGTACTTC. The encoded protein is CASRKGLDPYYEQYF.